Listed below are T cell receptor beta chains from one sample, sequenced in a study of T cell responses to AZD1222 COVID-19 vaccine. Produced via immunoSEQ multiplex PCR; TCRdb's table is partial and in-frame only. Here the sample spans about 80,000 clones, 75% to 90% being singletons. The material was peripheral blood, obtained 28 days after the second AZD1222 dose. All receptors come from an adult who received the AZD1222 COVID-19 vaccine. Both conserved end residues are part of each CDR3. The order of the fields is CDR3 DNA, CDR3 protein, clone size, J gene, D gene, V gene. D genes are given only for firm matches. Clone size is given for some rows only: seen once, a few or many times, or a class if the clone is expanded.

DNA: TGTGCCACCAGTGACTTAACAGGGGACGAGCAGTACTTC
CDR3: CATSDLTGDEQYF
size: few
J: TRBJ2-7
D: TRBD1
V: TRBV24-1

DNA: TGCAGCGTTGGACCCGACTCTGAGCAGTTCTTC
CDR3: CSVGPDSEQFF
size: .
J: TRBJ2-1
D: .
V: TRBV29-1

DNA: TGTGCCAGCAGTGAAAGTGTAGGACAGCGCTCGGGTGGCGGGGAGCTGTTTTTT
CDR3: CASSESVGQRSGGGELFF
size: once
J: TRBJ2-2
D: .
V: TRBV2

DNA: TGTGCCAGCTCACCTGACAGGGGGAAAGAGACCCAGTACTTC
CDR3: CASSPDRGKETQYF
size: .
J: TRBJ2-5
D: TRBD1
V: TRBV18

DNA: TGTGCCACCAGTGACCCGGGACAGGGAACGACCGGGGAGCTGTTTTTT
CDR3: CATSDPGQGTTGELFF
size: .
J: TRBJ2-2
D: TRBD1
V: TRBV24-1

DNA: TGTGCCAGTAATCCTCGACAGGGGAGTACGATTGGAAACACCATATATTTT
CDR3: CASNPRQGSTIGNTIYF
size: .
J: TRBJ1-3
D: TRBD1
V: TRBV19

DNA: TGTGCCAGCAGCCACGTACATACAGGGCCCGGTGAAAAACTGTTTTTT
CDR3: CASSHVHTGPGEKLFF
size: .
J: TRBJ1-4
D: .
V: TRBV3-1/TRBV3-2

DNA: TGTGCCAGCAGAGGGGAACCTTTTTCAGATACGCAGTATTTT
CDR3: CASRGEPFSDTQYF
size: .
J: TRBJ2-3
D: .
V: TRBV5-4

DNA: TGTGCCAGCGCTCTCCAACCTGCCTATGGCTACACCTTC
CDR3: CASALQPAYGYTF
size: .
J: TRBJ1-2
D: .
V: TRBV27

DNA: TGTGCCACGAAGCAGGGCCCCACTGAAGCTTTCTTT
CDR3: CATKQGPTEAFF
size: .
J: TRBJ1-1
D: .
V: TRBV11-2

DNA: TGTGCCAGCAGTGACAGGGGGCGGTCGGGCTACACCTTC
CDR3: CASSDRGRSGYTF
size: .
J: TRBJ1-2
D: TRBD1
V: TRBV25-1

DNA: TGTGCCACCAGCAGAGAGGGCAGGAGCTACTATGGCTACACCTTC
CDR3: CATSREGRSYYGYTF
size: .
J: TRBJ1-2
D: .
V: TRBV15

DNA: TGCGCCAGCACGGGGGATCAGCCCCAGCATTTT
CDR3: CASTGDQPQHF
size: .
J: TRBJ1-5
D: .
V: TRBV5-1

DNA: TGTGCCATCAGTGACCCTGGGACGAACACTGAAGCTTTCTTT
CDR3: CAISDPGTNTEAFF
size: .
J: TRBJ1-1
D: .
V: TRBV10-3

DNA: TGTGCCTGGAGGCGACAGGGGGGCCTCTCCTACGAGCAGTACTTC
CDR3: CAWRRQGGLSYEQYF
size: .
J: TRBJ2-7
D: TRBD1
V: TRBV30

DNA: TGTGCCAGCAGCTTAGCGGGGGGATACAATGAGCAGTTCTTC
CDR3: CASSLAGGYNEQFF
size: .
J: TRBJ2-1
D: TRBD2
V: TRBV7-3

DNA: TGTGCCAGCTCTCCAGGGCTAGCGGGGGGGTTCTCCTACGAGCAGTACTTC
CDR3: CASSPGLAGGFSYEQYF
size: .
J: TRBJ2-7
D: TRBD2
V: TRBV18

DNA: TGTGCCAGCAGCTTTGAGGGGACGGGTACTGAAGCTTTCTTT
CDR3: CASSFEGTGTEAFF
size: once
J: TRBJ1-1
D: .
V: TRBV5-5

DNA: TGTGCCAGCAGTTACTCGCCCGGACAGCCGGAAGCTTTCTTT
CDR3: CASSYSPGQPEAFF
size: .
J: TRBJ1-1
D: .
V: TRBV6-5

DNA: TGTGCCAGCAGTGGGGGGCAGGACACCGGGGAGCTGTTTTTT
CDR3: CASSGGQDTGELFF
size: .
J: TRBJ2-2
D: .
V: TRBV6-4

DNA: TGCGCCAGCAGTGAGTCGACTGACAGCTCCTACGAGCAGTACTTC
CDR3: CASSESTDSSYEQYF
size: .
J: TRBJ2-7
D: .
V: TRBV10-1

DNA: TGTGCCAGCAGCCAAGTTAGGTTCACAGATACGCAGTATTTT
CDR3: CASSQVRFTDTQYF
size: .
J: TRBJ2-3
D: .
V: TRBV14

DNA: TGTGCCAGCAGCCCCGGACAGGCCCACAATGAGCAGTTCTTC
CDR3: CASSPGQAHNEQFF
size: .
J: TRBJ2-1
D: TRBD1
V: TRBV11-3

DNA: TGCAGTGCTAGTGTTGGACTAGCGGATTACAATGAGCAGTTCTTC
CDR3: CSASVGLADYNEQFF
size: .
J: TRBJ2-1
D: TRBD2
V: TRBV20-1

DNA: TGTGCCAGCAGTTATAGCGGGGGAGCGGGCTACGAGCAGTACTTC
CDR3: CASSYSGGAGYEQYF
size: once
J: TRBJ2-7
D: TRBD2
V: TRBV6-6

DNA: TGCAGCGCTTTGGGTCGGGGCGCTACCTACGAGCAGTACTTC
CDR3: CSALGRGATYEQYF
size: .
J: TRBJ2-7
D: .
V: TRBV29-1

DNA: TGTGCCATCAGTGAAATCCCAGGACTAGCGGGGAGGATTCAAGAGACCCAGTACTTC
CDR3: CAISEIPGLAGRIQETQYF
size: .
J: TRBJ2-5
D: TRBD2
V: TRBV10-3

DNA: TGCGCCAGCAGCTTGGGGGCGGCGACAATGAACACTGAAGCTTTCTTT
CDR3: CASSLGAATMNTEAFF
size: many
J: TRBJ1-1
D: .
V: TRBV5-1

DNA: TGTGCCTCGTCCCCTGGGCAGTCGCGCACTGAAGCTTTCTTT
CDR3: CASSPGQSRTEAFF
size: once
J: TRBJ1-1
D: .
V: TRBV6-6

DNA: TGTGCCAGCAGCCGACCAGGGCTCTCGATCTTC
CDR3: CASSRPGLSIF
size: .
J: TRBJ2-1
D: .
V: TRBV3-1/TRBV3-2

DNA: TGTGCCAGCAGTTTTAATCTGGGGGACACCATATATTTT
CDR3: CASSFNLGDTIYF
size: .
J: TRBJ1-3
D: .
V: TRBV28

DNA: TGTGCCAGCAGCGCCGCACAGGGGCTGAATGAGCAGTTCTTC
CDR3: CASSAAQGLNEQFF
size: .
J: TRBJ2-1
D: TRBD1
V: TRBV9

DNA: TGTGCCACGACAGGGGGAGGGCTCCCCCAATCTAACTATGGCTACACCTTC
CDR3: CATTGGGLPQSNYGYTF
size: .
J: TRBJ1-2
D: TRBD1
V: TRBV10-3

DNA: TGTGCCAGCAGCCTCGGGACTAGCGGGCCTGGGGATACGCAGTATTTT
CDR3: CASSLGTSGPGDTQYF
size: .
J: TRBJ2-3
D: TRBD2
V: TRBV9

DNA: TGTGCCAGCAGTTTATTATCGGGGGGCCCTTACAATGAGCAGTTCTTC
CDR3: CASSLLSGGPYNEQFF
size: .
J: TRBJ2-1
D: .
V: TRBV27

DNA: TGTGCCAGTAGTAGATTAACCGGGACTTCCACCGGGGAGCTGTTTTTT
CDR3: CASSRLTGTSTGELFF
size: once
J: TRBJ2-2
D: .
V: TRBV19

DNA: TGTGCCACCAGCAGAGAAAGGGGCATGGGTCAGCCCCAGCATTTT
CDR3: CATSRERGMGQPQHF
size: .
J: TRBJ1-5
D: .
V: TRBV15

DNA: TGTGCCTGGAGTGTAAGGGGGAGGAGGACTGAAGCTTTCTTT
CDR3: CAWSVRGRRTEAFF
size: .
J: TRBJ1-1
D: .
V: TRBV30

DNA: TGTGCCAGCAGCTTGGACAGGACCTACGAGCAGTACTTC
CDR3: CASSLDRTYEQYF
size: .
J: TRBJ2-7
D: TRBD1
V: TRBV7-8

DNA: TGTGCTAGCAGCCTACAGGGGTTACGGGGGGAGACCCAGTACTTC
CDR3: CASSLQGLRGETQYF
size: .
J: TRBJ2-5
D: .
V: TRBV7-7

DNA: TGTGCCAGCAGGGTCGGGCCAGCCCATGAAAAACTGTTTTTT
CDR3: CASRVGPAHEKLFF
size: .
J: TRBJ1-4
D: .
V: TRBV28

DNA: TGTGCCATCAGCCCCTCGATTGGGGGCACCCCTGGGGCCAACGTCCTGACTTTC
CDR3: CAISPSIGGTPGANVLTF
size: .
J: TRBJ2-6
D: .
V: TRBV10-3

DNA: TGTGCCAGCAGCTTATACACAGATACGCAGTATTTT
CDR3: CASSLYTDTQYF
size: .
J: TRBJ2-3
D: .
V: TRBV7-3

DNA: TGTGCCACTGGACTTTTTTACCATCTTGGCTACACCTTC
CDR3: CATGLFYHLGYTF
size: once
J: TRBJ1-2
D: .
V: TRBV28

DNA: TGCGCCAGCAGGGTGTCTACTAATGAAAAACTGTTTTTT
CDR3: CASRVSTNEKLFF
size: .
J: TRBJ1-4
D: .
V: TRBV5-1

DNA: TGTGCCAGCAGCCCGAGCGGGGCGAAAGAGACCCAGTACTTC
CDR3: CASSPSGAKETQYF
size: .
J: TRBJ2-5
D: TRBD2
V: TRBV7-2